This T cell receptor beta chain was identified in a study of human T cells and chemical hapten exposure. Study-wide results and limits: DPC sensitization produced no change in TCRs with frequency above 1 in 1000.

Unfractionated whole blood was the source of the extracted total RNA. The CDR3 runs 14 residues. Germline loops: CDR1 LGHNA, CDR2 YSLEER. V shed 2 bases and J shed 2 bases, with 10 bases lying between them. The library attached unique molecular identifiers to individual cDNA molecules. TCRdb processed the 5' RACE reads anew with MiXCR; each CDR3 protein has one entry. Found here are tens of thousands of distinct CDR3 sequences, approximately 15% of them singletons; the top ten hold around 6.8%. Comment on this clonotype: The antigen is undetermined.

The chain combines TRBV4-3 with TRBJ2-7, with D uncertain. This sequence was found in a female donor in good health. The CDR3 sequence is CASSQNIGPYEQYF. The CDR3 nucleotides read TGCGCCAGCAGCCAAAATATTGGACCCTACGAGCAGTACTTC.